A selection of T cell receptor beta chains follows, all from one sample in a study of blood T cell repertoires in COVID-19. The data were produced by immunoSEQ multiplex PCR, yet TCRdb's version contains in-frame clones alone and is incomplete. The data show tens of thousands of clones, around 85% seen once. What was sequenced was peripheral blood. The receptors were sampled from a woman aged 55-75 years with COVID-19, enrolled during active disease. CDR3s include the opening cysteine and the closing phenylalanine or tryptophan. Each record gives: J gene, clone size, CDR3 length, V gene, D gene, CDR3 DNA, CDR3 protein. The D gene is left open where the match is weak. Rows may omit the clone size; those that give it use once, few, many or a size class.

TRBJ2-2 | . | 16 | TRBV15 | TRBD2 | TGTGCCACCAGCAGGGGACTAGCGGGGAACACCGGGGAGCTGTTTTTT | CATSRGLAGNTGELFF
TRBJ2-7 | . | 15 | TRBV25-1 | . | TGTGCCAGCAGTGAATATGGGCTGGGCTCCTACGAGCAGTACTTC | CASSEYGLGSYEQYF
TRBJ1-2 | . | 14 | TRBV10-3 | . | TGTGCCATCAGTGAGTCAACGGAGAACTATGGCTACACCTTC | CAISESTENYGYTF
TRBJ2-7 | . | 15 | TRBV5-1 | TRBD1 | TGCGCCAGCAGCTTGCTGGGACAGGGGGCCTACGAGCAGTACTTC | CASSLLGQGAYEQYF
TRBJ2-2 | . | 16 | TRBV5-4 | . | TGTGCCAGCAGCCCCCTCTCGGGGAGTGTCACCGGGGAGCTGTTTTTT | CASSPLSGSVTGELFF
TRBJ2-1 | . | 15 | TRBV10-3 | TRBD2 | TGTGCCATCAGTCCACCACTAGCGGGGGGCGGTGAGCAGTTCTTC | CAISPPLAGGGEQFF
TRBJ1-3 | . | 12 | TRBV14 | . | TGTGCCAGCAGCCTCCCAGCGGACACCATATATTTT | CASSLPADTIYF
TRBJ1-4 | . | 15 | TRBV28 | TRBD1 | TGTGCCAGCAGTTTATTAACAGGGGGTAATGAAAAACTGTTTTTT | CASSLLTGGNEKLFF
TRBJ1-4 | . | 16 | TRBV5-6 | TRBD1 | TGTGCCAGCAGCCGGGGGACAGGGTCAACTAATGAAAAACTGTTTTTT | CASSRGTGSTNEKLFF
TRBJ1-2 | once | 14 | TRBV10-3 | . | TGTGCCATCAGTGACTCACAGGGAGATACTGGCTACACCTTC | CAISDSQGDTGYTF
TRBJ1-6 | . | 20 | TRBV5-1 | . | TGCGCCAGCAGCTTGGTAACTCGGGTCCCCGGGAGCTCCTATAATTCACCCCTCCACTTT | CASSLVTRVPGSSYNSPLHF
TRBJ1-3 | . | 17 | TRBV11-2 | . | TGTGCCAGCAGCCGGGGGGCTTTCCTGAGCTCTGGAAACACCATATATTTT | CASSRGAFLSSGNTIYF
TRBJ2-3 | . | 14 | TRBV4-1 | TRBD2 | TGCGCCAGCAGGCTAGCGGGGGGTGTAGATACGCAGTATTTT | CASRLAGGVDTQYF
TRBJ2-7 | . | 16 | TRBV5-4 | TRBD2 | TGTGCCAGCAGCCCAATAGCGGGGGACCAAAGGTTCGAGCAGTACTTC | CASSPIAGDQRFEQYF
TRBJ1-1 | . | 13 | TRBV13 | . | TGTGCCAGCAGCTTATTACAGTCTTTTGAAGCTTTCTTT | CASSLLQSFEAFF
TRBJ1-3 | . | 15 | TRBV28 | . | TGTGCCAGCAGTTTAATCTCGGGGTCTGGAAACACCATATATTTT | CASSLISGSGNTIYF
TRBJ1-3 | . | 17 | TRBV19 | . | TGTGCCAGTAGTATAGATCGTCGACGGAGCTCTGGAAACACCATATATTTT | CASSIDRRRSSGNTIYF
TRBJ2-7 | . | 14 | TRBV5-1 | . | TGCGCCAGCAGCGAGGCACGGACAATCTACGAGCAGTACTTC | CASSEARTIYEQYF
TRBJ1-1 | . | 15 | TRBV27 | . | TGTGCCAGCAGGGAGAGCCAGTGGGTTTTCATGGAAGCTTTCTTT | CASRESQWVFMEAFF
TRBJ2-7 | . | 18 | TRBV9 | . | TGTGCCAGCAGCGTAGGATCGCCCTCAGGGAAGTGGACCTACGAGCAGTACTTC | CASSVGSPSGKWTYEQYF
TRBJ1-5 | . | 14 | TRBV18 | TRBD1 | TGTGCCAGCTCACGCGAACAGGGGAATCAGCCCCAGCATTTT | CASSREQGNQPQHF